The rows below give T cell receptor beta chains drawn from one sample of a study of long-term antiretroviral therapy in people with HIV. Clones were sequenced by immunoSEQ multiplex PCR, and TCRdb holds only the in-frame ones, with some missing. The profile covers 30,000 to 45,000 clones, with around three quarters appearing a single time and around 5.5% taken by the ten largest. The source material was unsorted PBMCs, sampled 3.4 years after starting antiretroviral therapy. The receptors originated from a man younger than 45 with HIV. Both conserved end residues are part of each CDR3. The D gene is left open where the match is weak. Clone size, where shown, is once, few, many, or a class for clones that have expanded.

>TRBD2|.|TRBJ2-1|TRBV5-1
TGCGCCAGCAGCTCCTTCGGGACTAGCGGGAACAATGAGCAGTTCTTC
CASSSFGTSGNNEQFF
>TRBD2|.|TRBJ2-1|TRBV4-3
TGCGCCAGCAGCCAAGACAGAGCGGGGGGGGAGTTCTTC
CASSQDRAGGEFF
>.|.|TRBJ2-5|TRBV6-5
TGTGCCAGCAGTTACGTTGGCCCGGCGGAGACCCAGTACTTC
CASSYVGPAETQYF
>TRBD1|.|TRBJ2-7|TRBV25-1
TGTGCCAGCAGTGGGAGCCTTACAGGGGGATTATCCTACGAGCAGTACTTC
CASSGSLTGGLSYEQYF
>.|.|TRBJ2-2|TRBV11-2
TGTGCCAGCAGCCCTTCCAGGGCGCGTTCAAACACCGGGGAGCTGTTTTTT
CASSPSRARSNTGELFF
>.|.|TRBJ2-5|TRBV18
TGTGCCAGCTCACCAGGGGCGACACTCCAAGAGACCCAGTACTTC
CASSPGATLQETQYF
>.|.|TRBJ2-5|TRBV5-1
TGCGCCAGCAGCACCGGACAGCAAGAGACCCAGTACTTC
CASSTGQQETQYF
>.|few|TRBJ1-2|TRBV5-1
TGCGCCAGCAGCTTGTTCCGCGGGCCTTCCCGGGGCTATGGCTACACCTTC
CASSLFRGPSRGYGYTF
>TRBD2|.|TRBJ2-7|TRBV4-2
TGTGCCAGCAGCGCCGGACTAGCGGGGGTCTACGAGCAGTACTTC
CASSAGLAGVYEQYF
>.|.|TRBJ1-5|TRBV19
TGTGCCAGTAGTCTTAATAGCAATCAGCCCCAGCATTTT
CASSLNSNQPQHF
>.|.|TRBJ2-3|TRBV30
TGTGCCTGGAGTCCAAGTAGTATAGATACGCAGTATTTT
CAWSPSSIDTQYF
>.|.|TRBJ1-1|TRBV27
TGTGCCAGCAGTTTGGCAGTGGGGACTGAAGCTTTCTTT
CASSLAVGTEAFF
>TRBD1|once|TRBJ2-3|TRBV10-3
TGTGCCTCGGTGACAGGGGGCGGGAAAGATACGCAGTATTTT
CASVTGGGKDTQYF
>.|.|TRBJ1-3|TRBV10-2
TGCGCCAGCAGTGATAAGGCAGCTACCTCTGGAAACACCATATATTTT
CASSDKAATSGNTIYF
>.|.|TRBJ2-7|TRBV28
TGTGCCAGCAGTTTAATTCGGCAGGACTCCTACGAGCAGTACTTC
CASSLIRQDSYEQYF
>.|.|TRBJ1-5|TRBV28
TGTGCCAGCAGTTTAGGAGCTACCAAACCCCAGCATTTT
CASSLGATKPQHF
>.|.|TRBJ2-7|TRBV7-9
TGTGCCAGCAGCCCCAGACAGGCCTCATACGAGCAGTACTTC
CASSPRQASYEQYF
>.|.|TRBJ1-1|TRBV7-2
TGTGCCAGCAGTCTTCTAGGGCACACTGAAGCTTTCTTT
CASSLLGHTEAFF
>.|.|TRBJ2-1|TRBV9
TGTGCCAGCAGCGTATCCCAGCTAACGCAATGGGACAATGAGCAGTTCTTC
CASSVSQLTQWDNEQFF
>.|.|TRBJ2-1|TRBV7-8
TGTGCCAGCAGCTTAGCGCCAGGTAATGAGCAGTTCTTC
CASSLAPGNEQFF
>.|.|TRBJ2-2|TRBV9
TGTGCCAGCAGCGTTTCACCGACCGGGGAGCTGTTTTTT
CASSVSPTGELFF
>.|.|TRBJ2-2|TRBV15
TGTGCCACCAGCAGAGCAAGGGGGATCGGGGAGCTGTTTTTT
CATSRARGIGELFF
>.|.|TRBJ1-1|TRBV28
TGTGCCAGCAGTCACCCTTTTGCCTGGGTCAACACTGAAGCTTTCTTT
CASSHPFAWVNTEAFF
>.|.|TRBJ2-1|TRBV6-4
TGTGCCAGCAGCCTTCAACCATACAATGAGCAGTTCTTC
CASSLQPYNEQFF
>.|.|TRBJ2-4|TRBV5-1
TGCGCCAGCACGGACGGAAACATTCAGTACTTC
CASTDGNIQYF
>.|.|TRBJ2-1|TRBV4-3
TGCGCCAGCAGCCCCGATTCACCACTAGCCCTGTCCTACAATGAGCAGTTCTTC
CASSPDSPLALSYNEQFF
>.|.|TRBJ1-1|TRBV7-6
TGTGCCAGCAGCTCTCCTAACACTGAAGCTTTCTTT
CASSSPNTEAFF